The TCR beta chain described here comes from a study of control samples from healthy donors and cancer patients. This clone was counted once. Looked up from germline, CDR1 is MNHNS and CDR2 is SASEGT. The junction had 6 bases not matched to a gene; V was cut back by 3 bases and J by 0 bases. CDR3 length: 17 amino acids. TCRdb's copy holds only in-frame clones and misses some; the assay was immunoSEQ multiplex PCR. The sample lists 150,000 to 200,000 clones, about 90% occurring once. V gene TRBV6-1 combines with J gene TRBJ2-3, with TRBD2 matching 10 bases. Sequenced sample: blood. The receptor was isolated from a young man in good health. Here the CDR3 DNA reads TGTGCCAGCAGTGACGCAGCGGGGGGGGCCAGCACAGATACGCAGTATTTT. It codes for CASSDAAGGASTDTQYF.